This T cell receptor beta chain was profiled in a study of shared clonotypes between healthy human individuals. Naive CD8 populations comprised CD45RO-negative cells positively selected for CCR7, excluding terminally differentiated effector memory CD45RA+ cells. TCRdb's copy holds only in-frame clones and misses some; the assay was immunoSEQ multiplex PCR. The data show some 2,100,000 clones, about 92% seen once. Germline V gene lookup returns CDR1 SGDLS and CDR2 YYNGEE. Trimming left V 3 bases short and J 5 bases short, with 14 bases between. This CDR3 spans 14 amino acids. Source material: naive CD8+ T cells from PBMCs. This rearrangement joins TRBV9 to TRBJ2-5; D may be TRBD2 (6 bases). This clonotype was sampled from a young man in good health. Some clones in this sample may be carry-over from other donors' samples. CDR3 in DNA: TGTGCCAGCAGCGCACGGACGGCGGGGGAGACCCAGTACTTC. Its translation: CASSARTAGETQYF.